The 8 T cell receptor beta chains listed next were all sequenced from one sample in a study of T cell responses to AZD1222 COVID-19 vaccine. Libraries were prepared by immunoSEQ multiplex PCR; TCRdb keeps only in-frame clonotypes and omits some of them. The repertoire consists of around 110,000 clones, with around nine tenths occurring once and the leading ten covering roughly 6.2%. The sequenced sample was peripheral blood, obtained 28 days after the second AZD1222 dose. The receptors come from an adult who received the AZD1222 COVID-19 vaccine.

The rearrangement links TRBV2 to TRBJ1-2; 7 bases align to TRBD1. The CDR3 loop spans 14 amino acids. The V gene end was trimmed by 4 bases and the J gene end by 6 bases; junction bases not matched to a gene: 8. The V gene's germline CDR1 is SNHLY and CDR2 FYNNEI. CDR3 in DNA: TGTGCCAGCAGTGCTCAGGGGACAGTTAATGGCTACACCTTC. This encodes CASSAQGTVNGYTF.

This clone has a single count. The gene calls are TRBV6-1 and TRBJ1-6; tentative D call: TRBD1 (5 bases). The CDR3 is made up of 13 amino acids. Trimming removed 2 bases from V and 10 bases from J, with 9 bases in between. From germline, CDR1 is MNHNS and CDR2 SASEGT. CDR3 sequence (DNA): TGTGCCAGCAGTGAAAAGGGGAACTCACCCCTCCACTTT. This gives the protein CASSEKGNSPLHF.

The CDR3 coding sequence is TGTGCCAGCAGCCATCCCCAGGGGGTCGGCACTGAAGCTTTCTTT. Its protein is CASSHPQGVGTEAFF. The V call is TRBV3-1 (or the pseudogene TRBV3-2), the J call TRBJ1-1, with TRBD1 matching over 7 bases. The CDR3 is made up of 15 amino acids. V shed 3 bases, J shed 4 bases, and the junction held 8 bases outside the gene matches. Germline V gives CDR1 LGHDT, CDR2 YNNKEL (reference sequence).

CDR3 sequence reads: CASLGTANTEAFF. Written as DNA, the CDR3 is TGTGCCAGTCTAGGGACGGCGAACACTGAAGCTTTCTTT. The chain combines TRBV5-6 with TRBJ1-1, with D possibly TRBD1 on 5 matching bases. The ends were cut back, 8 bases at V and 1 base at J, with 12 bases in the middle. This CDR3 contains 13 residues. Germline values: CDR1 SGHDT, CDR2 YYEEEE.

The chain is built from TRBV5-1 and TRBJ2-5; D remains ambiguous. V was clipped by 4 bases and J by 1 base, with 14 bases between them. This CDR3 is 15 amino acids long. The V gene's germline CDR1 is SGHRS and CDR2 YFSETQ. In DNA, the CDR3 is TGCGCCAGCAGCCCTGGCCCCGTAAGCCAAGAGACCCAGTACTTC. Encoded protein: CASSPGPVSQETQYF.

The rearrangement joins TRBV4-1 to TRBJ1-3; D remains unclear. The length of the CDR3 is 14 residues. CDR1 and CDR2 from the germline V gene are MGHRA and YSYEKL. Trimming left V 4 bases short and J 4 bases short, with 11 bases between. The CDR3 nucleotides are TGCGCCAGCAGCCCCCGAATATGGGGAAACACCATATATTTT. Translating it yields CASSPRIWGNTIYF.

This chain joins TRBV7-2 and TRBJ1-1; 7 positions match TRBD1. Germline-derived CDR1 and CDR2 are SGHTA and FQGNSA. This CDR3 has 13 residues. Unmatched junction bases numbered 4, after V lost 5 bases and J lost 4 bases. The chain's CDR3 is CASSIRDSTEAFF. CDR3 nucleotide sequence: TGTGCCAGCAGCATTCGGGACAGCACTGAAGCTTTCTTT.

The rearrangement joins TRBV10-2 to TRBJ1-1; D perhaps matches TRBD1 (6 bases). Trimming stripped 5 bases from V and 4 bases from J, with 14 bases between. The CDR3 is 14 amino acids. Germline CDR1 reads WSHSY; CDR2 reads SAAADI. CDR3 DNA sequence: TGCGCCAGCAGTAGGCCCGGAGGGGGCACTGAAGCTTTCTTT. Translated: CASSRPGGGTEAFF.